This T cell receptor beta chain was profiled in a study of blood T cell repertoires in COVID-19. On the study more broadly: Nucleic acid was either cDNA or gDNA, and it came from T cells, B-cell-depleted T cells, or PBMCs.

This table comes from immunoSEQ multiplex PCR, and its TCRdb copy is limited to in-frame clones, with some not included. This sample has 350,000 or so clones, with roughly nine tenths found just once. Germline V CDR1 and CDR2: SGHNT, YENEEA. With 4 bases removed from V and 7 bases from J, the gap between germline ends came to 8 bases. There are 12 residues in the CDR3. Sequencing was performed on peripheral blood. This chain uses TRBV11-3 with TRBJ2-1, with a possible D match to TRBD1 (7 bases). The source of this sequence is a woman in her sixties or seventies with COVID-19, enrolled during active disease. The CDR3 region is CASSSGGNEQFF. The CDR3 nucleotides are TGTGCCAGCAGCTCAGGGGGGAATGAGCAGTTCTTC.